The rows below give T cell receptor beta chains drawn from one sample of a study of OX40 agonist ivuxolimab in advanced cancers. TCRdb's copy holds only in-frame clones and misses some; the assay was immunoSEQ multiplex PCR. This table has around 30,000 clones, around 80% appearing once. Specimen: CD4+ or CD8+ T cells sorted from blood, collected in a trial of the OX40 agonist ivuxolimab. Receptor source: an adult with an advanced solid tumor such as melanoma, head and neck, liver or kidney cancer. The CDR3 runs from the conserved cysteine through the conserved F or W. The D gene is left open where the match is weak. Size tells how often a clone was seen (once, few, many) or the class of an expanded clone, and some rows leave it out.

d_call,clone_size,v_call,j_call,cdr3_nt,cdr3_aa
NA,NA,TRBV4-2,TRBJ2-7,TGTGCCAGCAGCCGTGAGGGGGACTTTTACGAGCAGTACTTC,CASSREGDFYEQYF
NA,NA,TRBV7-2,TRBJ2-7,TGTGCCAGCAGCTTAGGTCGCCTCCCCTACGAGCAGTACTTC,CASSLGRLPYEQYF
NA,NA,TRBV29-1,TRBJ2-1,TGCAGCGTTGAAGGGGCTAGCCCCGCCAATGAGCAGTTCTTC,CSVEGASPANEQFF
NA,few,TRBV7-6,TRBJ2-3,TGTGCCAGCAGCCCCTCCCAGGGGGGGCCGTCAGATACGCAGTATTTT,CASSPSQGGPSDTQYF
NA,NA,TRBV7-2,TRBJ1-1,TGTGCCAGCAGCCCGGTAGGACAGTTGAACACTGAAGCTTTCTTT,CASSPVGQLNTEAFF
TRBD1,medium-sized,TRBV9,TRBJ1-5,TGTGCCAGCAGCGCCACAGGGGGGCCCCAGCATTTT,CASSATGGPQHF
NA,NA,TRBV19,TRBJ1-1,TGTGCCAGTAGTAAAGGTACGAACACTGAAGCTTTCTTT,CASSKGTNTEAFF
NA,NA,TRBV6-5,TRBJ1-1,TGTGCCAGCAACCCACCGAACAGGGCCTCTGAAGCTTTCTTT,CASNPPNRASEAFF
NA,NA,TRBV9,TRBJ2-1,TGTGCCAGCAGCGTAGAGGCGGGGCGATACAATGAGCAGTTCTTC,CASSVEAGRYNEQFF
NA,NA,TRBV4-1,TRBJ2-3,TGCGCCAGCAGCCAAACGGGGAATACGCAGTATTTT,CASSQTGNTQYF
NA,NA,TRBV7-3,TRBJ2-7,TGTGCCAGCAGCTTAACTAGTATCCACGAGCAGTACTTC,CASSLTSIHEQYF
NA,NA,TRBV29-1,TRBJ1-3,TGCAGCGTTGATACAGATGGAAACACCATATATTTT,CSVDTDGNTIYF
TRBD2,NA,TRBV11-2,TRBJ2-3,TGTGCCAGCAGCTTAAGGACTAGCGGAACCTCCTTGGATACGCAGTATTTT,CASSLRTSGTSLDTQYF
NA,medium-sized,TRBV10-2,TRBJ1-2,TGCGCCAGCAGTGGCTCAGGGGTGGCCCAACACTATGGCTACACCTTC,CASSGSGVAQHYGYTF
TRBD2,NA,TRBV11-2,TRBJ2-1,TGTGCCAGCAGCTTTGGAGCGGGGGACTACAATGAGCAGTTCTTC,CASSFGAGDYNEQFF
NA,once,TRBV7-2,TRBJ1-6,TGTGCCAGCAGCATCGCTGAGGTTTCACCCCTCCACTTT,CASSIAEVSPLHF
NA,NA,TRBV20-1,TRBJ1-2,TGCAGTGCCCGGACTGCTTATGGCTACACCTTC,CSARTAYGYTF
NA,NA,TRBV7-2,TRBJ1-5,TGTGCCAGCAGCTTAAGGGTTCGGGGGGTTGGTCAGCCCCAGCATTTT,CASSLRVRGVGQPQHF
NA,NA,TRBV5-1,TRBJ2-7,TGCGCCAGCAGCTTGGCCCTGGACTCCTACGAGCAGTACTTC,CASSLALDSYEQYF
TRBD1,NA,TRBV7-9,TRBJ1-1,TGTGCCAGCAGCCAAAGGACAGGGGGGAACACTGAAGCTTTCTTT,CASSQRTGGNTEAFF
NA,NA,TRBV28,TRBJ2-7,TGTGCCAGCAGTTCGAACTACGAGCAGTACTTC,CASSSNYEQYF
NA,NA,TRBV14,TRBJ2-3,TGTGCCAGCAGCCAAGAGACGATAGATACGCAGTATTTT,CASSQETIDTQYF
NA,NA,TRBV6-5,TRBJ1-2,TGTGCCAGCAGTTCCGCAGGTGGCGCCCATGGCTACACCTTC,CASSSAGGAHGYTF
TRBD2,NA,TRBV11-3,TRBJ2-1,TGTGCCAGCAGCACGGGACTAGCGGGCATCTACAATGAGCAGTTCTTC,CASSTGLAGIYNEQFF
NA,NA,TRBV5-4,TRBJ1-3,TGTGCCAGCAGCCTAGGACAGCCGGCCGGGAACACCATATATTTT,CASSLGQPAGNTIYF
NA,once,TRBV5-6,TRBJ2-5,TGTGCCAGCAGCTTGCAGTACTCCCGGGTGTACTTC,CASSLQYSRVYF
NA,NA,TRBV7-2,TRBJ1-6,TGTGCCAGCAGCTTAGAGGGGGGACCCTATAATTCACCCCTCCACTTT,CASSLEGGPYNSPLHF
NA,NA,TRBV27,TRBJ2-7,TGTGCCAGCAGAAGGCGCATGATGAGCTCCTACGAGCAGTACTTC,CASRRRMMSSYEQYF
NA,once,TRBV27,TRBJ2-2,TGTGCCAGCAGACTCCATGACAGTAACACCGGGGAGCTGTTTTTT,CASRLHDSNTGELFF
NA,once,TRBV5-6,TRBJ2-7,TGTGCCAGCAGCTTGGAAGCTCGGGGCAGGAGTACTTCCTACGAGCAGTACTTC,CASSLEARGRSTSYEQYF
TRBD1,NA,TRBV6-1,TRBJ1-5,TGTGCCAGCCCCTCACACAGGGGCCGTAGTCGGCCCCAGCATTTT,CASPSHRGRSRPQHF
NA,NA,TRBV7-9,TRBJ2-2,TGTGCCAGCAGCTCAACGGGCCCTCTCCTTGCGAACACCGGGGAGCTGTTTTTT,CASSSTGPLLANTGELFF
NA,NA,TRBV7-2,TRBJ1-6,TGTGCCAGCAGTTCCTCACAGGGACGACCAGAAGCCCTCCACTTT,CASSSSQGRPEALHF
TRBD1,NA,TRBV27,TRBJ1-2,TGTGCCAGCAGTTTAGGTCCGGACAGGGCCTATGGCTACACCTTC,CASSLGPDRAYGYTF
NA,NA,TRBV18,TRBJ1-2,TGTGCCAGCTCACCACCGGCAGGGGATGGCTACACCTTC,CASSPPAGDGYTF
NA,NA,TRBV18,TRBJ2-2,TGTGCCAGCTCACAGACGACAGGCGTCCTCTCGGGAGGGGAGCTGTTTTTT,CASSQTTGVLSGGELFF
NA,NA,TRBV10-3,TRBJ1-4,TGTGCCATCAGTGAGGTGACAGGCGGGAATGAAAAACTGTTTTTT,CAISEVTGGNEKLFF
TRBD1,NA,TRBV11-2,TRBJ2-5,TGTGCCAGCAGCTCGACGGGACAGGGTATAGAGACCCAGTACTTC,CASSSTGQGIETQYF
NA,NA,TRBV6-5,TRBJ2-7,TGTGCCAGCAGTTACTCGGAGGGGGCAGAGCAGTACTTC,CASSYSEGAEQYF
TRBD1,NA,TRBV6-5,TRBJ1-2,TGTGCCAGCAGTTCAGACAGGGGTGACGGCTACACCTTC,CASSSDRGDGYTF
TRBD1,NA,TRBV6-5,TRBJ2-3,TGTGCCAGCAAGGACAGGGTGGGAGATACGCAGTATTTT,CASKDRVGDTQYF
NA,NA,TRBV2,TRBJ2-3,TGTGCCAGCAGTCGCACAGATACGCAGTATTTT,CASSRTDTQYF
TRBD1,medium-sized,TRBV7-9,TRBJ1-5,TGTGCCAGCAGCTTAGTCACAGGGGCCTGGAATCAGCCCCAGCATTTT,CASSLVTGAWNQPQHF
NA,NA,TRBV4-3,TRBJ2-6,TGCGCCAGCAGCCAAGGACCTGGGAGCTCTGGGGCCAACGTCCTGACTTTC,CASSQGPGSSGANVLTF
TRBD1,once,TRBV5-1,TRBJ2-7,TGCGCCAGCAGAGTGGCAGGGGGTGAGGGCGAGCAGTACTTC,CASRVAGGEGEQYF
TRBD2,NA,TRBV9,TRBJ2-5,TGTGCCAGCAGCACCCTCTCTAGCGGGGCGGAGACCCAGTACTTC,CASSTLSSGAETQYF
NA,NA,TRBV18,TRBJ2-2,TGTGCCAGCTCAACAGGGTGGTTCTCGAACACCGGGGAGCTGTTTTTT,CASSTGWFSNTGELFF
NA,NA,TRBV5-4,TRBJ2-5,TGTGCCAGCAGCTTGGCATCGGTCCAAGAGACCCAGTACTTC,CASSLASVQETQYF
NA,NA,TRBV5-5,TRBJ2-4,TGTGCCAGCAGCTTATGGGTTACCAAAAACATTCAGTACTTC,CASSLWVTKNIQYF
NA,NA,TRBV4-2,TRBJ1-2,TGTGCCAGCAGCTCGGTGGGCGTAACGGAAAAGGGCTACACCTTC,CASSSVGVTEKGYTF
NA,NA,TRBV30,TRBJ1-1,TGTGCCTGGAGTGTACGGAGGGCGACAGAGGTCACTGAAGCTTTCTTT,CAWSVRRATEVTEAFF
TRBD2,NA,TRBV7-8,TRBJ2-2,TGTGCCAGCACCAAAATACCGACTAGCGCGACGAACACCGGGGAGCTGTTTTTT,CASTKIPTSATNTGELFF
NA,NA,TRBV7-2,TRBJ2-5,TGTGCCAGCAGCTTAGTTTCCAGACAAGAGACCCAGTACTTC,CASSLVSRQETQYF
TRBD1,NA,TRBV7-2,TRBJ1-3,TGTGCCAGCAGCCTGACAGGGGATGTTAAAAACACCATATATTTT,CASSLTGDVKNTIYF
NA,NA,TRBV28,TRBJ1-1,TGTGCCAGTTCGAAAACAGGTTTTGACCCTGAAGCTTTCTTT,CASSKTGFDPEAFF
TRBD2,NA,TRBV11-2,TRBJ2-7,TGTGCCAGCAGCTCGGGCTTAGCGGGGCGCTACGAGCAGTACTTC,CASSSGLAGRYEQYF
NA,NA,TRBV19,TRBJ2-7,TGTGCCAGTAGTATCCCACCAGGGCCCTCTACTTCACCCTACGAGCAGTACTTC,CASSIPPGPSTSPYEQYF
TRBD1,NA,TRBV30,TRBJ1-5,TGTGCCTGGAGGGGGGACAGGGGTGATCAGCCCCAGCATTTT,CAWRGDRGDQPQHF
NA,once,TRBV11-3,TRBJ2-2,TGTGCCAGCAGCGTCTACTGGGGGGTCGGGGAGCTGTTTTTT,CASSVYWGVGELFF